These 15 T cell receptor beta chains were sequenced from one sample in a study of identifying expanded T cells in peripheral blood. TCRdb keeps only in-frame clones here, not all; method: immunoSEQ multiplex PCR. The table shows 100,000 or so clones, with about 90% occurring only once. Sequencing was performed on blood. The receptors here all came from a person aged 18-70 years in good health.

The chain is built from TRBV9 and TRBJ2-5; no firm D call. In germline, CDR1 is SGDLS, CDR2 YYNGEE. V lost 0 bases and J 3 bases, leaving 6 bases between the germline ends. This CDR3 has 13 residues. CDR3 nucleotides: TGTGCCAGCAGCGTAGGGTTGAAAGAGACCCAGTACTTC. Protein product: CASSVGLKETQYF.

This clone was detected only once. The chain has TRBV4-1 and TRBJ2-2; unclear D gene. This CDR3 contains 15 residues. The germline V gene encodes CDR1 MGHRA and CDR2 YSYEKL. Trimming stripped 0 bases from V and 2 bases from J, with 7 bases between. The CDR3 region is CASSQDSRNTGELFF. The DNA for the CDR3 is TGCGCCAGCAGCCAAGACAGCAGAAACACCGGGGAGCTGTTTTTT.

The chain uses TRBV7-9 and TRBJ2-7; D may correspond to TRBD1 or TRBD2 (5 bases each). Germline V gene data show CDR1 as SEHNR and CDR2 as FQNEAQ (reference sequence). The CDR3 totals 15 residues. The V end was cut by 4 bases, the J end by 2 bases, with 15 bases between. The CDR3 DNA is TGTGCCAGCAGCTCCCGGGGCAGTCGTGCCTACGAGCAGTACTTC. It is translated as CASSSRGSRAYEQYF.

The rearrangement links TRBV2 to TRBJ2-7; D gene unclear. This CDR3 is built from 13 residues. V was cut by 6 bases and J by 2 bases, with 11 bases left in between. From germline, CDR1 is SNHLY and CDR2 FYNNEI. In DNA form, the CDR3 reads TGTGCCAGCAGCCCCCAGTTACCCTACGAGCAGTACTTC. This codes for CASSPQLPYEQYF.

The chain uses TRBV9 and TRBJ2-1; 8 bases are a match to TRBD1. This CDR3 region has 14 residues. CDR1 is SGDLS and CDR2 is YYNGEE in the germline V gene. V gave up 0 bases and J gave up 5 bases; unmatched junction bases: 1. The CDR3, as DNA: TGTGCCAGCAGCGTAGAACAGGGGGACAATGAGCAGTTCTTC. Translated: CASSVEQGDNEQFF.

The chain's CDR3 is CASSLASGVGKDTQYF. The CDR3 coding sequence is TGCGCCAGCAGCTTGGCCAGCGGGGTGGGGAAGGATACGCAGTATTTT. The chain combines TRBV5-1 with TRBJ2-3; 7 nucleotides line up with TRBD2. The V and J ends lost 0 bases and 6 bases, in that order; junction bases with no gene match: 10. The CDR3 consists of 16 residues. The germline V gene encodes CDR1 SGHRS and CDR2 YFSETQ.

The genes are TRBV4-1 and TRBJ2-3, with no clear D. Germline V gene sequence: CDR1 MGHRA, CDR2 YSYEKL. The CDR3 covers 17 residues. Trimming left V 0 bases short and J 2 bases short, with 15 bases between. This chain's CDR3 is CASSQDQPKVVTDTQYF. The CDR3 coding sequence is TGCGCCAGCAGCCAAGATCAACCAAAGGTGGTCACAGATACGCAGTATTTT.

As DNA, the CDR3 is TGCGCCAGCGGGAGACAGGGGATGTCCTACGAGCAGTACTTC. Its translation is CASGRQGMSYEQYF. This chain links TRBV5-1 with TRBJ2-7; 8 bases align to TRBD1. In germline, CDR1 is SGHRS, CDR2 YFSETQ. J gave up 1 base and V 7 bases, and 7 bases lay outside the gene matches. CDR3 length: 14 residues.

This chain links TRBV7-2 with TRBJ2-2; D is uncertain. The ends were cut back, 2 bases at V and 0 bases at J, with 10 bases in the middle. CDR3 size: 16 residues. CDR1 and CDR2 (germline): SGHTA, FQGNSA. The CDR3 DNA sequence: TGTGCCAGCAGCTTACAGCGACTTTCGAACACCGGGGAGCTGTTTTTT. Its protein is CASSLQRLSNTGELFF.

The rearrangement links TRBV25-1 to TRBJ2-2; 8 bases are shared with TRBD1. The CDR3 runs to 16 residues. Germline trimming cut 4 bases from V and 3 bases from J; bases unmatched to any gene: 7. CDR1 is MGHDK and CDR2 is SYGVNS in the germline V gene. CDR3 sequence (DNA): TGTGCCAGCAGTGTCTCCGACAGGGGTTACACCGGGGAGCTGTTTTTT. This codes for CASSVSDRGYTGELFF.

The V call is TRBV4-1, the J call TRBJ1-1, with a possible D match to TRBD1 (5 bases). Per germline, CDR1 MGHRA and CDR2 YSYEKL. Between the trimmed V and J ends, which lost 6 bases and 1 base, there was a span of 9 bases. The length of the CDR3 is 13 residues. The chain's CDR3 is CASRPTGNTEAFF. The DNA of the CDR3 is TGCGCCAGCAGACCTACAGGGAACACTGAAGCTTTCTTT.

This clone was seen a few times. The rearrangement joins TRBV6-6 to TRBJ1-2; 7 bases align to TRBD1. The CDR3 length is 15 residues. CDR1 and CDR2 from the germline V gene are MNHNY and SVGAGI (reference sequence). The trim removed 2 bases at V and 4 bases at J, leaving 7 bases unmatched. CDR3 protein: CASSYLGQSPYGYTF. CDR3 nucleotides: TGTGCCAGCAGTTACCTGGGACAGAGTCCCTATGGCTACACCTTC.

The V and J genes are TRBV6-5 and TRBJ1-5; D ambiguous. Germline lookup yields CDR1 MNHEY and CDR2 SVGAGI. The germline V and J ends were trimmed by 8 bases and 2 bases, with 13 bases remaining between them. The CDR3 runs 14 residues. CDR3 coding DNA: TGTGCCAGCGCGGCGGACCAAGGCAATCAGCCCCAGCATTTT. Its translation: CASAADQGNQPQHF.

CDR3 sequence: CAWSGGGNEQFF. CDR3 sequence (DNA): TGTGCCTGGAGTGGCGGCGGGAATGAGCAGTTCTTC. V and J are TRBV30 and TRBJ2-1, with TRBD2 as a possible D gene (5 bases). V was clipped by 1 base and J by 7 bases, with 8 bases between them. The CDR3 runs 12 residues. Germline V gene data show CDR1 as GTSNPN and CDR2 as SVGIG (reference sequence).

The V gene is TRBV6-5, the J gene TRBJ1-5, with D perhaps matching TRBD1 (5 bases). The CDR3 extends over 13 amino acids. Between the trimmed V and J ends, which lost 4 bases and 6 bases, there was a span of 10 bases. CDR1 MNHEY and CDR2 SVGAGI come from the germline V gene. CDR3 DNA: TGTGCCAGCAGTTCCTCCAGGGCTCAGCCCCAGCATTTT. This translates into CASSSSRAQPQHF.